Each of the 30 T cell receptor beta chains below was sequenced from the same sample in a study of T cell responses to AZD1222 COVID-19 vaccine. Clones were read by immunoSEQ multiplex PCR, and TCRdb kept only the in-frame ones, dropping some. This table has about 120,000 clones, 90% appearing once. This specimen was peripheral blood, taken 28 days after the second dose of the MenACWY control vaccine. Every receptor here comes from an adult who received the MenACWY meningococcal vaccine as a control.

The chain uses TRBV27 and TRBJ2-5; D ambiguous. Germline CDR1 MNHEY, CDR2 SMNVEV (reference sequence). The V gene lost 6 bases and the J gene lost 5 bases, with 10 bases spanning the gap. CDR3 length: 12 residues. CDR3 sequence: CASSPLGETQYF. In nucleotides, the CDR3 is TGTGCCAGCAGCCCCCTTGGGGAGACCCAGTACTTC.

The V and J genes are TRBV18 and TRBJ2-1, with D tentatively TRBD1 (6 bases). The V gene's germline CDR1 is KGHSH and CDR2 LQKENI. V shed 4 bases and J shed 1 base, with 11 bases lying between them. This CDR3 has 15 residues. The CDR3: CASSLTGTSYNEQFF. The CDR3 DNA reads TGTGCCAGCTCACTCACAGGGACATCCTACAATGAGCAGTTCTTC. The whole variable domain, remainder taken from reference TRBV18 and TRBJ2-1, is NAGVMQNPRHLVRRRGQEARLRCSPMKGHSHVYWYRQLPEEGLKFMVYLQKENIIDESGMPKERFSAEFPKEGPSILRIQQVVRGDSAAYFCASSLTGTSYNEQFFGPGTRLTVL.

The gene calls are TRBV7-8 and TRBJ2-5, with D maybe TRBD2 (6 bases). Germline loops: CDR1 SGHVS, CDR2 FQNEAQ. V shed 2 bases and J shed 1 base, with 14 bases lying between them. The CDR3 totals 16 residues. Here the CDR3 reads CASSLTRNGGQETQYF. The CDR3 coding sequence is TGTGCCAGCAGCTTAACTAGGAACGGGGGCCAAGAGACCCAGTACTTC. Looking up the rest from reference TRBV7-8 and TRBJ2-5 gives the full variable domain: GAGVSQSPRYKVAKRGQDVALRCDPISGHVSLFWYQQALGQGPEFLTYFQNEAQLDKSGLPSDRFFAERPEGSVSTLKIQRTQQEDSAVYLCASSLTRNGGQETQYFGPGTRLLVL.

To note about this clone: Other DNA sequences in the same sample also yield this CDR3. This chain joins TRBV6-2 or TRBV6-3 and TRBJ1-1, with D uncertain. V was pared by 0 bases and J by 5 bases, with 10 bases between. From germline, CDR1 is MNHEY and CDR2 SVGEGT. The CDR3 sequence is 14 residues long. This CDR3 is CASSYSAAATEAFF. The CDR3 DNA is TGTGCCAGCAGTTACTCGGCGGCAGCGACTGAAGCTTTCTTT.

V gene TRBV14 combines with J gene TRBJ2-1; D is ambiguous. The CDR3 contains 15 residues. Trimming pared 5 bases from V and 7 bases from J, leaving 18 bases between. The germline V gene encodes CDR1 SGHDN and CDR2 FVKESK. CDR3 sequence (DNA): TGTGCCAGCAGCAGCCGGGTCCCCATAGATAATGAGCAGTTCTTC. Translated, it gives CASSSRVPIDNEQFF.

This chain connects TRBV6-6 to TRBJ2-2, with 7 nucleotides matching TRBD1. Germline V CDR1 and CDR2: MNHNY, SVGAGI (reference sequence). V dropped 4 bases and J dropped 7; count of bases not matched to a gene: 6. The length of the CDR3 is 14 residues. The CDR3 sequence is CASSFQGDIGELFF. CDR3 in DNA: TGTGCCAGCAGTTTCCAGGGGGATATCGGGGAGCTGTTTTTT.

J is TRBJ2-2 and V is TRBV5-1; TRBD1 aligns across 8 bases. The germline V gene encodes CDR1 SGHRS and CDR2 YFSETQ. After removal of 6 bases from V and 5 bases from J, the junction contained 18 bases not matched to a gene. This CDR3 region has 18 residues. CDR3 region: CASTHKTGDLTVTGELFF. CDR3 bases: TGCGCCAGCACCCATAAGACAGGGGACCTGACCGTGACCGGGGAGCTGTTTTTT. Using reference TRBV5-1 and TRBJ2-2 for the parts outside the CDR3, the full variable domain is KAGVTQTPRYLIKTRGQQVTLSCSPISGHRSVSWYQQTPGQGLQFLFEYFSETQRNKGNFPGRFSGRQFSNSRSEMNVSTLELGDSALYLCASTHKTGDLTVTGELFFGEGSRLTVL.

The chain recombines TRBV12-3 or TRBV12-4 with TRBJ2-7, with D possibly being TRBD2 (6 bases). V lost 4 bases, J lost 1 base, and 8 bases lay in between. The CDR3 has 13 amino acids. CDR3 coding DNA: TGTGCCAGCAGTTCCGGGAGTTCCTACGAGCAGTACTTC. Translation gives CASSSGSSYEQYF.

The J gene is TRBJ1-6, the V gene TRBV5-8, with 7 bases aligning to TRBD1. The CDR3 spans 18 residues. In germline, CDR1 is SGHTS, CDR2 YDEGEE. Germline trimming cut 0 bases from V and 0 bases from J; bases unmatched to any gene: 6. CDR3 in DNA: TGTGCCAGCAGCTTGGACGACAGGGCGAGCTCCTATAATTCACCCCTCCACTTT. Its protein is CASSLDDRASSYNSPLHF.

This chain links TRBV28 with TRBJ2-4, with D possibly TRBD1 on 5 matching bases. This CDR3 is 15 amino acids long. V was pared by 10 bases and J by 0 bases, with 16 bases between. Germline CDR1 and CDR2: MDHEN and SYDVKM. The CDR3 loop is CATLGQILAKNIQYF. The CDR3 DNA follows: TGTGCCACACTGGGGCAGATTCTAGCCAAAAACATTCAGTACTTC.

V gene TRBV21-1 combines with J gene TRBJ2-6; the table's D call TRBD1 went unverified against the DNA. TRBV21-1 is a pseudogene. There are 20 residues in the CDR3. Here the CDR3 reads CASSKVGAGYKKSGANVLTF. CDR3 coding DNA: TGTGCCAGCAGCAAAGTAGGGGCAGGGTATAAAAAATCTGGGGCCAACGTCCTGACTTTC.

The chain combines TRBV2 with TRBJ2-3; no clear D gene. From germline, CDR1 is SNHLY and CDR2 FYNNEI. The CDR3 runs 14 residues. The V gene lost 0 bases and the J gene lost 2 bases, with 6 bases spanning the gap. The DNA of the CDR3 is TGTGCCAGCAGTGAAGCGGGGAACACAGATACGCAGTATTTT. The encoded protein is CASSEAGNTDTQYF.

The table lists this clone with a few counts. The chain recombines TRBV2 with TRBJ2-1; D is undetermined. Germline CDR1 reads SNHLY; CDR2 reads FYNNEI. Trimming pared 5 bases from V and 3 bases from J, leaving 8 bases between. The CDR3 covers 13 residues. For the CDR3, the DNA is TGTGCCAGCAGTCCCTCAGACTACAATGAGCAGTTCTTC. Translation gives CASSPSDYNEQFF.

The V and J genes are TRBV30 and TRBJ2-7, with 7 bases matching TRBD1. CDR1 is GTSNPN and CDR2 is SVGIG in the germline V gene (reference sequence). The J segment lost 3 bases and the V segment lost 6 bases, leaving 8 bases of the junction unmatched. CDR3 length: 13 amino acids. In nucleotides, the CDR3 is TGTGCCTGCACGTTAGGGACAGTCTACGAGCAGTACTTC. This codes for CACTLGTVYEQYF.

This chain joins TRBV28 and TRBJ2-7; 7 bases are a match to TRBD1. V was pared by 5 bases and J by 2 bases, with 24 bases of the junction left unmatched. The CDR3 covers 20 residues. CDR1 is MDHEN, CDR2 SYDVKM, per germline. The CDR3 protein is CASSPPFGRATEGAAYEQYF. DNA for the CDR3: TGTGCCAGCAGTCCACCGTTCGGTCGTGCGACTGAGGGGGCTGCCTACGAGCAGTACTTC. Looking up the rest from reference TRBV28 and TRBJ2-7 gives the full variable domain: DVKVTQSSRYLVKRTGEKVFLECVQDMDHENMFWYRQDPGLGLRLIYFSYDVKMKEKGDIPEGYSVSREKKERFSLILESASTNQTSMYLCASSPPFGRATEGAAYEQYFGPGTRLTVT.

The rearrangement uses TRBV4-3 and TRBJ1-4, with a weak D call TRBD1 (5 bases). V shed 2 bases and J shed 4 bases, with 14 bases lying between them. Germline V gene lookup returns CDR1 LGHNA and CDR2 YSLEER. This CDR3 spans 16 amino acids. CDR3 residues: CASSQMITGNNEKLFF. The DNA of the CDR3 is TGCGCCAGCAGCCAAATGATTACAGGAAATAATGAAAAACTGTTTTTT.

This rearrangement joins TRBV10-3 to TRBJ2-3, with 11 bases identical to TRBD2. Per the germline V gene, CDR1 is ENHRY and CDR2 is SYGVKD. This CDR3 has 15 amino acids. The ends lost 6 bases at V and 1 base at J; junction bases unmatched: 3. CDR3 sequence: CAIRLSGRGTDTQYF. As DNA, the CDR3 is TGTGCCATCAGACTTAGCGGGAGGGGCACAGATACGCAGTATTTT.

The chain has TRBV4-1 and TRBJ2-3, with no clear D. The CDR3 has 15 residues. The V end lost 4 bases, the J end lost 0 bases, and 11 bases lay between the germline ends. Looked up from germline, CDR1 is MGHRA and CDR2 is YSYEKL. This CDR3 reads CASSRVQISTDTQYF. Here the CDR3 DNA reads TGCGCCAGCAGCCGGGTACAGATTAGCACAGATACGCAGTATTTT.

This chain joins TRBV7-9 and TRBJ1-2; 12 bases match TRBD1. There are 17 residues in the CDR3. Germline lookup yields CDR1 SEHNR and CDR2 FQNEAQ (reference sequence). V dropped 5 bases and J dropped 1; count of bases not matched to a gene: 8. This CDR3 is CASSTQGTGGSNYGYTF. CDR3 nucleotide sequence: TGTGCCAGCAGCACCCAAGGGACAGGGGGCAGTAACTATGGCTACACCTTC.

The chain combines TRBV5-1 with TRBJ2-4, with D tentatively TRBD2 (5 bases). The CDR3 has 16 residues. CDR1 is SGHRS and CDR2 is YFSETQ in the germline V gene. The V end lost 0 bases, the J end lost 1 base, and 11 bases lay between the germline ends. The CDR3 sequence is CASSLGSGFAKNIQYF. The CDR3 DNA is TGCGCCAGCAGCTTGGGGTCGGGGTTTGCCAAAAACATTCAGTACTTC.

The gene calls are TRBV19 and TRBJ1-3, with D hard to call. Trimming shortened V by 8 bases and J by 0 bases, and 8 bases separated the two germline ends. The CDR3 contains 13 residues. Germline V gives CDR1 LNHDA, CDR2 SQIVND (reference sequence). Here the CDR3 reads CASRPSSGNTIYF. Here the CDR3 DNA reads TGTGCCAGTCGCCCGAGCTCTGGAAACACCATATATTTT.

DNA for the CDR3: TGTGCCAGCAGCCAAGCGGGCCACAATGAGCAGTTCTTC. Translated, it gives CASSQAGHNEQFF. The V gene is TRBV7-6, the J gene TRBJ2-1; the D gene is possibly TRBD2 (6 bases). Germline lookup yields CDR1 SGHVS and CDR2 FNYEAQ. The CDR3 spans 13 residues. V lost 5 bases, J lost 5 bases, and 10 bases lay in between. Based on the CDR3 plus reference TRBV7-6 and TRBJ2-1, the full variable domain is GAGVSQSPRYKVTKRGQDVALRCDPISGHVSLYWYRQALGQGPEFLTYFNYEAQQDKSGLPNDRFSAERPEGSISTLTIQRTEQRDSAMYRCASSQAGHNEQFFGPGTRLTVL.

A single count supports this clone. The chain uses TRBV11-2 and TRBJ2-4; D might be TRBD1 (5 bases). Germline lookup yields CDR1 SGHAT and CDR2 FQNNGV. This CDR3 is built from 16 residues. The V end lost 7 bases, the J end lost 1 base, and 17 bases lay between the germline ends. CDR3 sequence: CASTLRQRDAKNIQYF. The CDR3 nucleotides read TGTGCCAGCACCCTGAGACAGAGAGACGCCAAAAACATTCAGTACTTC.

The gene calls are TRBV18 and TRBJ1-5, with D perhaps TRBD1 (6 bases). The CDR3 length is 17 residues. V dropped 4 bases and J dropped 0 bases, with 16 bases sitting between them. Per germline, CDR1 KGHSH and CDR2 LQKENI. Written as DNA, the CDR3 is TGTGCCAGCTCACAAGTCGGGCAGGGGCTTAGCAATCAGCCCCAGCATTTT. It codes for CASSQVGQGLSNQPQHF.

This clone was detected a few times. The chain is built from TRBV6-5 and TRBJ1-5; D is unresolved. The CDR3 has 14 amino acids. Germline CDR1 MNHEY, CDR2 SVGAGI. Trimming took 0 bases from V and 3 from J, leaving 6 bases between them. In DNA, the CDR3 is TGTGCCAGCAGTTACTCGGGGTACAATCAGCCCCAGCATTTT. Residues: CASSYSGYNQPQHF.

The CDR3 DNA reads TGTGCCAGCAGCGCGAGCGGGGGGCTGAGCTATGGCTACACCTTC. Its translation: CASSASGGLSYGYTF. The chain uses TRBV7-9 and TRBJ1-2; possible D gene TRBD1, 6 bases. Germline V gives CDR1 SEHNR, CDR2 FQNEAQ (reference sequence). V lost 5 bases to trimming and J lost 4 bases, with 17 bases between them. This CDR3 is built from 15 residues.

The rearrangement links TRBV30 to TRBJ2-1, with D uncertain. The germline V gene has CDR1 GTSNPN and CDR2 SVGIG (reference sequence). The CDR3 is made up of 14 amino acids. V was cut by 4 bases and J by 2 bases, with 12 bases left in between. The DNA for the CDR3 is TGTGCCTGGACGCCGATCACAACCTACAATGAGCAGTTCTTC. Encoded protein: CAWTPITTYNEQFF.

This rearrangement joins TRBV7-9 to TRBJ2-5; 8 nucleotides align to TRBD1. The CDR3 is 14 amino acids. The V gene end was trimmed by 2 bases and the J gene end by 4 bases; junction bases not matched to a gene: 3. Per germline, CDR1 SEHNR and CDR2 FQNEAQ (reference sequence). CDR3 protein: CASSLQGAGETQYF. In DNA, the CDR3 is TGTGCCAGCAGCTTACAGGGGGCTGGAGAGACCCAGTACTTC.

V is TRBV3-1 (or the pseudogene TRBV3-2) and J is TRBJ2-5; 12 nucleotides agree with TRBD2. The V gene end was trimmed by 5 bases and the J gene end by 3 bases; junction bases not matched to a gene: 10. The germline CDR1 and CDR2 sequences are LGHDT and YNNKEL (reference sequence). This CDR3 contains 17 residues. CDR3 nucleotide sequence: TGTGCCAGCAGCTTAAAAAGAGCTAGCGGGAGGGAAGAGACCCAGTACTTC. Translated: CASSLKRASGREETQYF.

CDR3 protein: CSVAAYTANTEAFF. The CDR3 nucleotides are TGCAGCGTTGCGGCCTACACGGCGAACACTGAAGCTTTCTTT. The chain employs TRBV29-1 and TRBJ1-1; D is uncertain. The V gene lost 4 bases and the J gene lost 1 base, with 13 bases spanning the gap. Germline-derived CDR1 and CDR2 are SQVTM and ANQGSEA. The length of the CDR3 is 14 residues.